What follows are 10 T cell receptor beta chains derived from one specimen sequenced in a study of CD8 T cells in ankylosing spondylitis (dated by TCRdb to about 2017). To prepare the library, 5' RACE was applied. Sequencing relied on an Illumina HiSeq 2500. TCRdb reprocessed the public reads (quality trimming at Q25 with fastp, clone calling with MiXCR) and kept in-frame beta chains. Rows are unified per CDR3 protein, each entry keeping the most common DNA and genes. The sample records about 250,000 distinct CDR3 sequences, 32% of which are singletons. The ten largest make up roughly 4.2% of the sample. The sample comprised blood, either unsorted or a sorted T cell fraction (not recorded which). These receptors were obtained from a male donor with ankylosing spondylitis or in good health (not recorded which).

CDR3: CASGRRLAGGLVTQYF. DNA of the CDR3: TGTGCCAGCGGAAGGCGACTAGCGGGGGGGCTGGTGACCCAGTACTTC. The chain has TRBV12-3 or TRBV12-4 and TRBJ2-5; TRBD2 matches 14 bases. Trimming took 8 bases from V and 7 from J; bases not matched to a gene: 12. This CDR3 has 16 residues.

This rearrangement joins TRBV7-3 to TRBJ1-3; tentatively, D is TRBD1 (6 bases). CDR1 is SGHTA, CDR2 FQGTGA, per germline. Trimming pared 7 bases from V and 0 bases from J, leaving 13 bases between. The CDR3 is made up of 15 amino acids. CDR3 in amino acids: CASIRGRFSGNTIYF. CDR3 DNA sequence: TGTGCCAGCATCCGGGGGCGGTTCTCTGGAAACACCATATATTTT. Combining the CDR3 with reference TRBV7-3 and TRBJ1-3 gives the whole variable domain GAGVSQTPSNKVTEKGKYVELRCDPISGHTALYWYRQSLGQGPEFLIYFQGTGAADDSGLPNDRFFAVRPEGSVSTLKIQRTERGDSAVYLCASIRGRFSGNTIYFGEGSWLTVV.

This sequence joins TRBV6-5 and TRBJ2-7, with D possibly being TRBD1 or TRBD2 (6 bases each). CDR3 size: 16 residues. Trimming took off 0 bases at V and 0 bases at J, with 12 bases between the two ends. Germline V gives CDR1 MNHEY, CDR2 SVGAGI. CDR3 sequence (DNA): TGTGCCAGCAGTTACTCGAGGGGGGCCAGCTCCTACGAGCAGTACTTC. It encodes CASSYSRGASSYEQYF.

The rearrangement links TRBV5-5 to TRBJ2-1; D unclear. The CDR3 has 12 residues. Germline assignment: CDR1 SGHKS and CDR2 YYEKEE (reference sequence). Trimming shortened V by 4 bases and J by 8 bases, and 10 bases separated the two germline ends. CDR3 coding DNA: TGTGCCAGCAGCCCCCTTGGGGATGAGCAGTTCTTC. It is translated as CASSPLGDEQFF.

With regard to this clonotype: At one of its ends the junction is not consistent with the germline gene, which may arise from a read error. V is TRBV12-3 or TRBV12-4 and J is TRBJ2-4; the D call may be TRBD1 or TRBD2 (6 bases each). There are 16 residues in the CDR3. The CDR3 sequence is CSSSLRGAWDKNIQYF. CDR3 nucleotides: TGTTCCAGCAGTTTAAGGGGGGCGTGGGACAAAAACATTCAGTACTTC.

V and J are TRBV6-1 and TRBJ2-7; D is possibly TRBD1 (6 bases). This CDR3 is 13 amino acids long. The V and J ends lost 7 bases and 4 bases respectively, with 14 bases between them. Per the germline V gene, CDR1 is MNHNS and CDR2 is SASEGT. CDR3 sequence reads: CASTRTAGYEQYF. In nucleotides, the CDR3 is TGTGCCAGCACCCGGACAGCCGGTTACGAGCAGTACTTC.

The chain employs TRBV15 and TRBJ2-4; D ambiguous. Germline V gene sequence: CDR1 LNHNV, CDR2 YYDKDF (reference sequence). Trimming shortened V by 8 bases and J by 7 bases, and 9 bases separated the two germline ends. This CDR3 contains 11 residues. The CDR3 region is CATGEGNIQYF. The CDR3 DNA is TGTGCCACCGGGGAAGGGAACATTCAGTACTTC.

The sample holds a few counts of this clonotype. The chain uses TRBV5-1 and TRBJ2-1; perhaps TRBD2 as D (6 bases). CDR3 length: 13 residues. V was pared by 0 bases and J by 9 bases, with 10 bases between. Germline values: CDR1 SGHRS, CDR2 YFSETQ. The CDR3: CASSLVAEGEQFF. CDR3 DNA: TGCGCCAGCAGCTTGGTGGCGGAGGGTGAGCAGTTCTTC.

The V gene is TRBV5-5, the J gene TRBJ2-7; D ambiguous. Looked up from germline, CDR1 is SGHKS and CDR2 is YYEKEE (reference sequence). This CDR3 comprises 14 residues. The V end lost 5 bases, the J end lost 3 bases, and 15 bases lay between the germline ends. CDR3 coding DNA: TGTGCCAGCAGTATTTTCGGCAGTCTCTACGAGCAGTACTTC. Translated: CASSIFGSLYEQYF.

The V and J genes are TRBV25-1 and TRBJ1-4; no definite D call. Germline values: CDR1 MGHDK, CDR2 SYGVNS. Deletions cut 6 bases from V and 7 bases from J, with 12 bases between. This CDR3 has 13 residues. The CDR3 DNA reads as TGTGCCAGCAGACGCGAGGGAAGTGAAAAACTGTTTTTT. Translation: CASRREGSEKLFF.